A selection of T cell receptor beta chains follows, all from one sample in a study of cytomegalovirus exposure and HLA in healthy donors. Sequencing was performed with immunoSEQ multiplex PCR; in TCRdb, only in-frame clones are kept and a portion is missing. The sample contains more than 140,000 clones, roughly 82% of which appear only once. The source material was PBMCs. These receptors all come from a young man in good health and CMV-seropositive. CDR3s include the opening cysteine and the closing phenylalanine or tryptophan. The D gene is left open where the match is weak. Clone size is given for some rows only: seen once, a few or many times, or a class if the clone is expanded.

j_gene: TRBJ1-5; abundance: NA; v_gene: TRBV19; d_gene: NA; CDR3nt: TGTGCCAGTAGTCCCGTGCTGGGGGCCGCCAATCAGCCCCAGCATTTT; CDR3aa: CASSPVLGAANQPQHF
j_gene: TRBJ1-6; abundance: NA; v_gene: TRBV11-1; d_gene: NA; CDR3nt: TGTGCCAGCAGCGCCTACTATAATTCGCCCCTCCACTTT; CDR3aa: CASSAYYNSPLHF
j_gene: TRBJ2-5; abundance: NA; v_gene: TRBV6-5; d_gene: NA; CDR3nt: TGTGCCAGCAGTTACTCGAAGGCCAGTGGGGGGTGGACCCAGTACTTC; CDR3aa: CASSYSKASGGWTQYF
j_gene: TRBJ1-5; abundance: NA; v_gene: TRBV6-1; d_gene: NA; CDR3nt: TGTGCCAGCAGTGAAAACCAGGGCCTTCAGCCCCAGCATTTT; CDR3aa: CASSENQGLQPQHF
j_gene: TRBJ1-1; abundance: NA; v_gene: TRBV27; d_gene: NA; CDR3nt: TGTGCCAGCAGTTTAGGAGGAGACACTGAAGCTTTCTTT; CDR3aa: CASSLGGDTEAFF
j_gene: TRBJ2-1; abundance: NA; v_gene: TRBV15; d_gene: TRBD1; CDR3nt: TGTGCCATCGCCGGGACAGGCTTTTACAATGAGCAGTTCTTC; CDR3aa: CAIAGTGFYNEQFF
j_gene: TRBJ2-2; abundance: NA; v_gene: TRBV29-1; d_gene: TRBD1; CDR3nt: TGCAGCGGGACAGGGAACACCGGGGAGCTGTTTTTT; CDR3aa: CSGTGNTGELFF
j_gene: TRBJ2-1; abundance: NA; v_gene: TRBV6-6; d_gene: NA; CDR3nt: TGTGCCAGCAGTGAGACTGGAAGGTTGTACAATGAGCAGTTCTTC; CDR3aa: CASSETGRLYNEQFF
j_gene: TRBJ1-4; abundance: NA; v_gene: TRBV5-1; d_gene: TRBD1; CDR3nt: TGCGCCAGCAGCTTGGGGGACAGTAATGAAAAACTGTTTTTT; CDR3aa: CASSLGDSNEKLFF
j_gene: TRBJ1-6; abundance: NA; v_gene: TRBV30; d_gene: NA; CDR3nt: TGTGCCTGGAGTCTTAAAGGACAGTATAATTCACCCCTCCACTTT; CDR3aa: CAWSLKGQYNSPLHF
j_gene: TRBJ2-2; abundance: NA; v_gene: TRBV10-3; d_gene: TRBD2; CDR3nt: TGTGCCATCAGTGGGACTAGCGGAACCACCGGGGAGCTGTTTTTT; CDR3aa: CAISGTSGTTGELFF
j_gene: TRBJ1-4; abundance: NA; v_gene: TRBV7-9; d_gene: TRBD1; CDR3nt: TGTGCCAGCAGCCGCACAGGGGCAGGTGAAAAACTGTTTTTT; CDR3aa: CASSRTGAGEKLFF
j_gene: TRBJ1-5; abundance: NA; v_gene: TRBV5-8; d_gene: NA; CDR3nt: TGTGCCAGCAGCCCCGGCCGGATACTAAGCAATCAGCCCCAGCATTTT; CDR3aa: CASSPGRILSNQPQHF
j_gene: TRBJ2-1; abundance: NA; v_gene: TRBV4-1; d_gene: TRBD2; CDR3nt: TGCGCCAGCAGCCGGGTGACTAGCGGGAGGGCCAGTGGGTCCTACAATGAGCAGTTCTTC; CDR3aa: CASSRVTSGRASGSYNEQFF
j_gene: TRBJ2-1; abundance: NA; v_gene: TRBV5-1; d_gene: NA; CDR3nt: TGCGCCAGCAGCGGAGGGACAGCAAACTCCTACAATGAGCAGTTCTTC; CDR3aa: CASSGGTANSYNEQFF
j_gene: TRBJ2-2; abundance: NA; v_gene: TRBV30; d_gene: NA; CDR3nt: TGTGCCTGGAGTGTACAATACACAATCACCGGGGAGCTGTTTTTT; CDR3aa: CAWSVQYTITGELFF
j_gene: TRBJ1-1; abundance: NA; v_gene: TRBV7-2; d_gene: NA; CDR3nt: TGTGCCAGCAGCTTAGTGGGGCCCTACACTGAAGCTTTCTTT; CDR3aa: CASSLVGPYTEAFF
j_gene: TRBJ2-1; abundance: NA; v_gene: TRBV4-1; d_gene: TRBD2; CDR3nt: TGCGCCAGCAGCCAAAACGCCCTCGGCGGGAGGGACTACAATGAGCAGTTCTTC; CDR3aa: CASSQNALGGRDYNEQFF
j_gene: TRBJ1-1; abundance: NA; v_gene: TRBV29-1; d_gene: TRBD1; CDR3nt: TGCAGCGCTCGGACAGGGCTTAACACTGAAGCTTTCTTT; CDR3aa: CSARTGLNTEAFF
j_gene: TRBJ2-1; abundance: NA; v_gene: TRBV10-1; d_gene: NA; CDR3nt: TGCGCCAGCAGGGCTAGACCCCCACAGATCGGGGATGAGCAGTTCTTC; CDR3aa: CASRARPPQIGDEQFF
j_gene: TRBJ2-3; abundance: few; v_gene: TRBV10-1; d_gene: TRBD2; CDR3nt: TGCGCCAGCAGTGGACTAGCGGCCACAGATACGCAGTATTTT; CDR3aa: CASSGLAATDTQYF
j_gene: TRBJ2-2; abundance: NA; v_gene: TRBV2; d_gene: TRBD2; CDR3nt: TGTGCCAGCAGAGGAGCGGGAGGGGCGAACACCGGGGAGCTGTTTTTT; CDR3aa: CASRGAGGANTGELFF
j_gene: TRBJ1-2; abundance: NA; v_gene: TRBV19; d_gene: TRBD1; CDR3nt: TGTGCCAGTAGTATGGACAGGGCATCCAACTATGGCTACACCTTC; CDR3aa: CASSMDRASNYGYTF
j_gene: TRBJ2-3; abundance: NA; v_gene: TRBV6-5; d_gene: NA; CDR3nt: TGTGCCAGCAGCCTCCAGGGAGATACGCAGTATTTT; CDR3aa: CASSLQGDTQYF
j_gene: TRBJ2-7; abundance: NA; v_gene: TRBV2; d_gene: TRBD1; CDR3nt: TGTGCCAGCAGTCGACAGGGATCCGAGCAGTACTTC; CDR3aa: CASSRQGSEQYF
j_gene: TRBJ2-7; abundance: NA; v_gene: TRBV11-3; d_gene: NA; CDR3nt: TGTGCCAGCAGCCAGCGGGCCTCCTACGAGCAGTACTTC; CDR3aa: CASSQRASYEQYF
j_gene: TRBJ2-1; abundance: once; v_gene: TRBV11-2; d_gene: NA; CDR3nt: TGTGCCAGCAGCTTAGCGGGGGTGGAGAATGAGCAGTTCTTC; CDR3aa: CASSLAGVENEQFF
j_gene: TRBJ2-2; abundance: NA; v_gene: TRBV5-1; d_gene: NA; CDR3nt: TGCGCCAGCAGCCCTGACTTTAACACCGGGGAGCTGTTTTTT; CDR3aa: CASSPDFNTGELFF
j_gene: TRBJ1-6; abundance: NA; v_gene: TRBV2; d_gene: NA; CDR3nt: TGTGCCAGCAGTGAAGCGTGGGGTCAGGGGTCACCCCTCCACTTT; CDR3aa: CASSEAWGQGSPLHF
j_gene: TRBJ2-1; abundance: NA; v_gene: TRBV4-2; d_gene: TRBD2; CDR3nt: TGTGCCAGCAGCCACCACCCCCCGGGAGGGCCGTATGAGCAGTTCTTC; CDR3aa: CASSHHPPGGPYEQFF
j_gene: TRBJ2-7; abundance: NA; v_gene: TRBV28; d_gene: NA; CDR3nt: TGTGCCAGCAGATTGACTAGTGAATCCTACGAGCAGTACTTC; CDR3aa: CASRLTSESYEQYF
j_gene: TRBJ2-7; abundance: once; v_gene: TRBV4-1; d_gene: TRBD1; CDR3nt: TGCGCCAGCAGCCATGGACAGGGGGACTCCTACGAGCAGTACTTC; CDR3aa: CASSHGQGDSYEQYF
j_gene: TRBJ1-1; abundance: once; v_gene: TRBV30; d_gene: NA; CDR3nt: TGTGCCTGGAGGAGAACTGAAGCTTTCTTT; CDR3aa: CAWRRTEAFF
j_gene: TRBJ1-4; abundance: NA; v_gene: TRBV18; d_gene: NA; CDR3nt: TGTGCCAGCTCACCCGGTGCAACTAATGAAAAACTGTTTTTT; CDR3aa: CASSPGATNEKLFF
j_gene: TRBJ2-1; abundance: once; v_gene: TRBV5-1; d_gene: TRBD2; CDR3nt: TGCGCCAGCAGGGAGGCTAGCGGTAACAATGAGCAGTTCTTC; CDR3aa: CASREASGNNEQFF
j_gene: TRBJ1-4; abundance: NA; v_gene: TRBV6-5; d_gene: NA; CDR3nt: TGTGCCAGCAGTTACGAGTTTTCGGAAAAACTGTTTTTT; CDR3aa: CASSYEFSEKLFF
j_gene: TRBJ2-2; abundance: NA; v_gene: TRBV7-9; d_gene: NA; CDR3nt: TGTGCCAGCAGCCCCCGGAGGATAGCGGAGAAAGACGGGGAGCTGTTTTTT; CDR3aa: CASSPRRIAEKDGELFF
j_gene: TRBJ2-7; abundance: NA; v_gene: TRBV28; d_gene: TRBD2; CDR3nt: TGTGCCAGCAGTAAGCTAGCGGGGGTATACGAGCAGTACTTC; CDR3aa: CASSKLAGVYEQYF
j_gene: TRBJ1-5; abundance: once; v_gene: TRBV5-1; d_gene: NA; CDR3nt: TGCGCCAGCAGCCCAGGGGAGAGTCAGCCCCAGCATTTT; CDR3aa: CASSPGESQPQHF
j_gene: TRBJ2-3; abundance: NA; v_gene: TRBV10-2; d_gene: TRBD1; CDR3nt: TGCGCCAGCAGTGGCCCCGGGCAGGGGGGCACAGATACGCAGTATTTT; CDR3aa: CASSGPGQGGTDTQYF
j_gene: TRBJ2-7; abundance: NA; v_gene: TRBV2; d_gene: NA; CDR3nt: TGTGCCAGCAGTGTTACGGGTTACGAGCAGTACTTC; CDR3aa: CASSVTGYEQYF
j_gene: TRBJ1-4; abundance: once; v_gene: TRBV28; d_gene: NA; CDR3nt: TGTGCCAGCAGTTTCGCGGCAGGGAATGAAAAACTGTTTTTT; CDR3aa: CASSFAAGNEKLFF
j_gene: TRBJ1-5; abundance: few; v_gene: TRBV4-3; d_gene: NA; CDR3nt: TGCGCCAGCAGTCAAGATACGGGGGGGCGGCAGCCCCAGCATTTT; CDR3aa: CASSQDTGGRQPQHF
j_gene: TRBJ2-5; abundance: NA; v_gene: TRBV6-4; d_gene: TRBD2; CDR3nt: TGTGCCAGCAGTGAGGCGGGGGGGTCGGAGACCCAGTACTTC; CDR3aa: CASSEAGGSETQYF
j_gene: TRBJ2-2; abundance: NA; v_gene: TRBV5-1; d_gene: NA; CDR3nt: TGCGCCAGCTTGGGGCCTAGCGCGACCGGGGAGCTGTTTTTT; CDR3aa: CASLGPSATGELFF
j_gene: TRBJ2-1; abundance: NA; v_gene: TRBV15; d_gene: TRBD2; CDR3nt: TGTGCCACCAGCAGGGAGCGGGGGGGCCTCTACAATGAGCAGTTCTTC; CDR3aa: CATSRERGGLYNEQFF
j_gene: TRBJ2-7; abundance: NA; v_gene: TRBV18; d_gene: TRBD1; CDR3nt: TGTGCCAGCTCGCGGACAGGGGGCCCCTACGAGCAGTACTTC; CDR3aa: CASSRTGGPYEQYF
j_gene: TRBJ1-1; abundance: NA; v_gene: TRBV9; d_gene: NA; CDR3nt: TGTGCCAGCAGCGTAGCGCAGGAAGGGGCTGAAGCTTTCTTT; CDR3aa: CASSVAQEGAEAFF
j_gene: TRBJ1-2; abundance: NA; v_gene: TRBV5-6; d_gene: NA; CDR3nt: TGTGCCAGCAGCTTGCAGGGGTTGGATAGGTATGGCTACACCTTC; CDR3aa: CASSLQGLDRYGYTF